This is a list of T cell receptor beta chains from one sample in a study of T cell responses to AZD1222 COVID-19 vaccine. Clones were sequenced by immunoSEQ multiplex PCR, and TCRdb holds only the in-frame ones, with some missing. The data contain some 170,000 clones, approximately 90% of them singletons. The sample consisted of peripheral blood, taken 28 days after the second AZD1222 dose. These receptors were collected from an adult who received the AZD1222 COVID-19 vaccine. CDR3s include the opening cysteine and the closing phenylalanine or tryptophan. A D gene is named only where the DNA matches it firmly. Clone size appears in some rows only: once, few, many, or a class for an expanded clone.

>TRBJ2-7|-|-|TRBV7-7
CASSLARGYEQYF
TGTGCTAGCAGCTTAGCGCGAGGGTACGAGCAGTACTTC
>TRBJ2-1|once|TRBD2|TRBV9
CASSPSGGAGNEQFF
TGTGCCAGCAGCCCGAGCGGGGGGGCCGGTAATGAGCAGTTCTTC
>TRBJ1-6|few|-|TRBV3-1/TRBV3-2
CASQRDNSPLHF
TGTGCCAGTCAGCGCGATAATTCACCCCTCCACTTT
>TRBJ2-4|-|-|TRBV7-9
CASSPRYRVGNIQYF
TGTGCCAGCAGCCCAAGGTACAGGGTCGGAAACATTCAGTACTTC
>TRBJ2-5|-|-|TRBV7-3
CASSLTYQETQYF
TGTGCCAGCAGCTTAACGTACCAAGAGACCCAGTACTTC
>TRBJ1-1|few|-|TRBV5-4
CASSLGGDNTEAFF
TGTGCCAGCAGCTTGGGAGGCGACAACACTGAAGCTTTCTTT
>TRBJ2-1|-|TRBD2|TRBV20-1
CSARFGTSDFF
TGCAGTGCTAGGTTCGGGACTAGCGATTTCTTC
>TRBJ1-1|-|-|TRBV7-9
CASSLTGRGQRNTEAFF
TGTGCCAGCAGCTTAACAGGGAGAGGACAGAGGAACACTGAAGCTTTCTTT
>TRBJ1-2|-|-|TRBV6-5
CASRPGARYGYTF
TGTGCCAGCAGACCGGGGGCGCGCTATGGCTACACCTTC
>TRBJ1-4|-|TRBD1|TRBV4-3
CASSRSGTDEKLFF
TGCGCCAGCAGCCGCTCCGGGACAGACGAAAAACTGTTTTTT
>TRBJ2-3|-|TRBD1|TRBV5-1
CASSLALDRGTDTQYF
TGCGCCAGCAGCTTGGCTCTGGACAGGGGCACAGATACGCAGTATTTT
>TRBJ1-5|-|-|TRBV12-3/TRBV12-4
CASSLKGNQPQHF
TGTGCCAGCAGTTTGAAGGGTAATCAGCCCCAGCATTTT
>TRBJ1-2|-|-|TRBV6-2/TRBV6-3
CASSYQGYYGYTF
TGTGCCAGCAGTTACCAGGGGTACTATGGCTACACCTTC
>TRBJ1-1|-|-|TRBV11-2
CASSLGFRRGLAEAFF
TGTGCCAGCAGCTTAGGCTTCCGTAGGGGCCTCGCTGAAGCTTTCTTT
>TRBJ1-6|-|-|TRBV6-5
CASSLALLSPLHF
TGTGCCAGCAGTTTAGCCCTTCTTTCACCCCTCCACTTT
>TRBJ2-6|-|-|TRBV5-1
CASSLAQGRSGANVLTF
TGCGCCAGCAGCTTGGCGCAGGGCCGCTCTGGGGCCAACGTCCTGACTTTC
>TRBJ1-1|-|-|TRBV28
CASPQAGQAPTEAFF
TGTGCCAGCCCCCAAGCTGGGCAGGCCCCCACTGAAGCTTTCTTT
>TRBJ1-1|-|TRBD1|TRBV7-2
CASSSRGLDTEAFF
TGTGCCAGCAGCTCTAGGGGGCTTGATACTGAAGCTTTCTTT
>TRBJ2-3|once|TRBD2|TRBV7-3
CASSSAGGPVLDTQYF
TGTGCCAGCAGCTCCGCGGGAGGGCCTGTATTAGATACGCAGTATTTT
>TRBJ2-2|-|-|TRBV5-8
CASSLTGKIDRTGELFF
TGTGCCAGCAGCTTGACAGGGAAAATCGACAGGACCGGGGAGCTGTTTTTT
>TRBJ2-2|-|TRBD1|TRBV11-2
CASSLQGVNTGELFF
TGTGCCAGCAGCCTGCAGGGGGTAAACACCGGGGAGCTGTTTTTT
>TRBJ2-7|-|TRBD1|TRBV11-1
CASSSDRGRLYF
TGTGCCAGCAGCTCGGACAGGGGGCGCCTCTACTTC
>TRBJ2-3|-|-|TRBV7-8
CASSLAYGGRYPDTQYF
TGTGCCAGCAGCTTAGCGTATGGGGGGCGTTATCCAGATACGCAGTATTTT
>TRBJ1-3|-|-|TRBV7-2
CASSLGLPSSGNTIYF
TGTGCCAGCAGCTTAGGTTTGCCGAGCTCTGGAAACACCATATATTTT
>TRBJ1-3|-|TRBD1|TRBV11-2
CASSFLDRPSSGNTIYF
TGTGCCAGCAGCTTCCTGGACAGGCCTTCCTCTGGAAACACCATATATTTT
>TRBJ2-2|-|-|TRBV11-3
CASSERFTVNTGELFF
TGTGCCAGCAGCGAAAGGTTTACAGTGAACACCGGGGAGCTGTTTTTT
>TRBJ2-2|-|-|TRBV2
CASSSLRTGELFF
TGTGCCAGCAGTTCCCTCCGAACCGGGGAGCTGTTTTTT
>TRBJ1-5|-|TRBD1|TRBV7-2
CASSSTGGNQPQHF
TGTGCCAGCAGCTCAACAGGGGGGAATCAGCCCCAGCATTTT
>TRBJ1-1|-|-|TRBV6-5
CASRGASGAEAFF
TGTGCTAGCAGAGGGGCGTCAGGTGCTGAAGCTTTCTTT
>TRBJ2-7|-|-|TRBV20-1
CSASSRAGEQYF
TGCAGTGCTAGTTCCAGGGCGGGGGAGCAGTACTTC
>TRBJ2-7|-|TRBD1|TRBV5-1
CASSFRAGGSYEQYF
TGCGCCAGCAGCTTCAGGGCAGGGGGATCCTACGAGCAGTACTTC
>TRBJ1-6|-|-|TRBV14
CASSQDSRLNSPLHF
TGTGCCAGCAGCCAAGATAGCCGGCTTAATTCACCCCTCCACTTT
>TRBJ2-1|-|-|TRBV21-1
CASSNTGISYNEQFF
TGTGCCAGCAGCAACACAGGTATATCCTACAATGAGCAGTTCTTC